This TCR beta chain was observed in a study of CD8+CD57+ T cells in acquired aplastic anemia. Study-level background: The sorted CD4+ and CD8+ cells yielded an average around 3 ug of DNA. CD4+ cells from healthy donors averaged about 10.8 million reads.

This clonotype was recorded many times. The target antigen is unknown. Points from the study as a whole: CD8+ Simpson's diversity showed no significant patient-control difference. Patients and controls shared nearly 30 CD8+ CDR3 sequences, which appeared highly expressed in patients and within their immunodominant clones.

Trimming removed 0 bases from V and 5 bases from J, with 19 bases in between. The CDR3 is 17 residues long. Germline V gene data show CDR1 as SEHNR and CDR2 as FQNEAQ (reference sequence). Genomic DNA was employed as the template in profiling TCR beta VDJ and CDR3. Using its own MiXCR run on the reads, TCRdb lists one record per CDR3 protein. This table has 150,000 or so distinct CDR3 sequences, about 64% appearing once. Sequencing was carried out using sorted CD4+, CD8+, or CD8+CD57+ T cells (not recorded which) from PBMCs. The V gene is TRBV7-9, the J gene TRBJ2-5, with unresolved D. This sequence originates from a human donor in good health. The CDR3 loop is CASSLARSWKRHETQYF. The CDR3 nucleotides read TGTGCCAGCAGCTTAGCCCGGTCGTGGAAACGACACGAGACCCAGTACTTC.